These 20 T cell receptor beta chains were sequenced from one sample in a study of T cell responses to AZD1222 COVID-19 vaccine. Only in-frame clones appear in the TCRdb table, and some are missing; sequencing was by immunoSEQ multiplex PCR. Among 85,000 to 120,000 clones listed, about four fifths were seen once. The sequencing used peripheral blood, collected on day 0 of AZD1222 vaccination. These receptors all stem from an adult in good health.

The chain carries TRBV28 and TRBJ2-1; 14 bases fit TRBD2. CDR3 size: 18 residues. With V trimmed by 6 bases and J by 4 bases, 11 bases remained unmatched. From germline, CDR1 is MDHEN and CDR2 SYDVKM. In nucleotides, the CDR3 is TGTGCCAGCAGCCCAAACTTAGGGACTAGCGGGAGTTACAATGAGCAGTTCTTC. Translated: CASSPNLGTSGSYNEQFF.

A word on this clone: This CDR3 is also generated by other DNA sequences in the sample. V gene TRBV3-1 (or the pseudogene TRBV3-2) combines with J gene TRBJ2-2, with D uncertain. Trimming took 2 bases from V and 0 from J, leaving 1 base between them. Germline V lookup: CDR1 LGHDT, CDR2 YNNKEL (reference sequence). The CDR3 sequence is 13 residues long. CDR3 sequence: CASSQSNTGELFF. DNA of the CDR3: TGTGCCAGCAGCCAATCGAACACCGGGGAGCTGTTTTTT.

The chain couples TRBV2 to TRBJ1-6, with D uncertain. CDR3 length: 13 amino acids. Germline CDR1 and CDR2: SNHLY and FYNNEI. Trimming took off 7 bases at V and 9 bases at J, with 13 bases between the two ends. CDR3: CASTDERSSPLHF. CDR3 nucleotides: TGTGCCAGCACCGATGAACGTAGTTCACCCCTCCACTTT. The variable domain in full, completed from reference TRBV2 and TRBJ1-6, reads EPEVTQTPSHQVTQMGQEVILRCVPISNHLYFYWYRQILGQKVEFLVSFYNNEISEKSEIFDDQFSVERPDGSNFTLKIRSTKLEDSAMYFCASTDERSSPLHFGNGTRLTVT.

The gene calls are TRBV18 and TRBJ1-1; D is unresolved. The CDR3 runs to 12 residues. V lost 1 base and J lost 3, with 3 bases in between. The V gene's germline CDR1 is KGHSH and CDR2 LQKENI. DNA for the CDR3: TGTGCCAGCTCACCACAGGACACTGAAGCTTTCTTT. Amino acids: CASSPQDTEAFF. The full variable domain, completed using reference TRBV18 and TRBJ1-1, is NAGVMQNPRHLVRRRGQEARLRCSPMKGHSHVYWYRQLPEEGLKFMVYLQKENIIDESGMPKERFSAEFPKEGPSILRIQQVVRGDSAAYFCASSPQDTEAFFGQGTRLTVV.

As concerns this clone: A read error may account for a junction end that differs from germline. The chain couples TRBV5-1 to TRBJ1-5; a possible D gene is TRBD1 (5 bases). The CDR3 is 15 residues long. Germline values: CDR1 SGHRS, CDR2 YFSETQ. Here the CDR3 reads CASRLDGGGNQPQHF. In DNA form, the CDR3 reads TGCGCCAGCCGCTTGGATGGGGGTGGCAATCAGCCCCAGCATTTT.

This clone has more than one count but fewer than ten. CDR3 loop: CASRDRGFFYTF. The CDR3 DNA follows: TGTGCCAGCAGGGACAGGGGGTTCTTCTACACCTTC. This chain joins TRBV28 and TRBJ1-2, with 10 bases identical to TRBD1. The length of the CDR3 is 12 residues. Germline V gene sequence: CDR1 MDHEN, CDR2 SYDVKM. The V and J ends lost 6 bases and 10 bases, in that order; junction bases with no gene match: 5.

This clone was recorded once. This rearrangement joins TRBV6-5 to TRBJ1-2, with D hard to call. V lost 0 bases and J lost 3, with 8 bases in between. The CDR3 runs 14 residues. Germline V gene lookup returns CDR1 MNHEY and CDR2 SVGAGI. CDR3 region: CASSYSTSDYGYTF. DNA of the CDR3: TGTGCCAGCAGTTACTCGACTTCGGACTATGGCTACACCTTC.

This clone was recorded only once. V is TRBV9 and J is TRBJ2-5; no firm D call. This CDR3 has 13 residues. The ends were cut back, 4 bases at V and 4 bases at J, with 11 bases in the middle. Germline V gives CDR1 SGDLS, CDR2 YYNGEE. The CDR3 DNA reads as TGTGCCAGCAGCCTTTCTGGGGTAGAGACCCAGTACTTC. The encoded protein is CASSLSGVETQYF.

This clone was observed a handful of times. The V call is TRBV4-3, the J call TRBJ2-1; 15 bases line up with TRBD2. V lost 4 bases, J lost 10 bases, and 2 bases stayed unmatched. The CDR3 sequence is 14 residues long. Germline CDR1 reads LGHNA; CDR2 reads YSLEER. CDR3 DNA: TGCGCCAGCAGCCCTGGGACTAGCGGGGGGGAGCAGTTCTTC. Its protein is CASSPGTSGGEQFF.

This chain joins TRBV28 and TRBJ1-1; TRBD1 might be the D (5 bases). Germline V gene lookup returns CDR1 MDHEN and CDR2 SYDVKM. This CDR3 spans 12 amino acids. V dropped 2 bases and J dropped 8 bases, with 9 bases sitting between them. In nucleotides, the CDR3 is TGTGCCAGCAGTTTACCAGGGCTGGAAGCTTTCTTT. Translating gives CASSLPGLEAFF.

The rearrangement uses TRBV28 and TRBJ2-3; the match to TRBD2 covers 8 bases. Germline V gene sequence: CDR1 MDHEN, CDR2 SYDVKM. V lost 5 bases and J lost 2; bases outside the gene matches: 9. The CDR3 runs 16 residues. The CDR3, as DNA: TGTGCCAGCAGTACCACCGGGGGGGGCATCACAGATACGCAGTATTTT. Its protein is CASSTTGGGITDTQYF.

This rearrangement joins TRBV24-1 to TRBJ1-1, with TRBD1 as a possible D gene (5 bases). Germline-derived CDR1 and CDR2 are KGHDR and SFDVKD. This CDR3 region has 15 residues. Trimming removed 5 bases at V and 4 bases at J, with 16 bases between. The CDR3 here is CATSAGEVGSTEAFF. Here the CDR3 DNA reads TGTGCCACCAGTGCGGGGGAGGTCGGGAGCACTGAAGCTTTCTTT.

The rearrangement links TRBV11-2 to TRBJ1-3; D remains unclear. Germline loops: CDR1 SGHAT, CDR2 FQNNGV. The CDR3 is 17 amino acids. Trimming took off 2 bases at V and 0 bases at J, with 14 bases between the two ends. This chain's CDR3 is CASSLRTSEFSGNTIYF. The CDR3 DNA reads TGTGCCAGCAGCTTAAGGACCTCAGAGTTCTCTGGAAACACCATATATTTT.

This sequence joins TRBV5-1 and TRBJ1-2; perhaps TRBD1 as D (5 bases). The germline V and J ends were trimmed by 0 bases and 7 bases, with 10 bases remaining between them. CDR1 and CDR2 from the germline V gene are SGHRS and YFSETQ. The CDR3 extends over 13 amino acids. The CDR3 DNA is TGCGCCAGCAGCTTGGAGGGGCGGGGTGGCTACACCTTC. Its protein product is CASSLEGRGGYTF.

The rearrangement uses TRBV15 and TRBJ2-7, with D tentatively TRBD2 (7 bases). The germline CDR1 and CDR2 sequences are LNHNV and YYDKDF (reference sequence). CDR3 length: 14 amino acids. The V gene lost 1 base and the J gene lost 4 bases, with 11 bases spanning the gap. CDR3 DNA: TGTGCCACCAGCAGAGGCGGGGGCGGGTACGAGCAGTACGTC. It codes for CATSRGGGGYEQYV.

This sequence joins TRBV28 and TRBJ1-4, with D maybe TRBD1 (6 bases). Trimming pared 7 bases from V and 4 bases from J, leaving 13 bases between. This CDR3 is built from 14 residues. The V gene's germline CDR1 is MDHEN and CDR2 SYDVKM. The CDR3, as DNA: TGTGCCAGCACCCTCGGACAGATTAATGAAAAACTGTTTTTT. Protein: CASTLGQINEKLFF.

This chain links TRBV12-3 or TRBV12-4 with TRBJ1-2; D perhaps matches TRBD1 (6 bases). CDR3 length: 13 amino acids. Deletions cut 3 bases from V and 6 bases from J, with 11 bases between. The CDR3 reads CASSFRRGDGYTF. The CDR3 nucleotides read TGTGCCAGCAGTTTTAGAAGGGGGGATGGCTACACCTTC.

The rearrangement joins TRBV6-2 or TRBV6-3 to TRBJ1-2; 11 bases are a match to TRBD1. The CDR3 totals 13 residues. The ends lost 6 bases at V and 7 bases at J; junction bases unmatched: 4. Looked up from germline, CDR1 is MNHEY and CDR2 is SVGEGT. CDR3 sequence (DNA): TGTGCCAGCAGCGGACAGGGGGCGTCTGGCTACACCTTC. This translates into CASSGQGASGYTF.

This clone was detected a few times. For the CDR3, the DNA is TGTGCCAGCAGCCACGGGACTAGCAGCACAGATACGCAGTATTTT. Its protein is CASSHGTSSTDTQYF. The gene calls are TRBV3-1 (or the pseudogene TRBV3-2) and TRBJ2-3, with 9 bases lining up with TRBD2. Looked up from germline, CDR1 is LGHDT and CDR2 is YNNKEL (reference sequence). Trimming cost V 3 bases and J 0 bases; bases outside gene matches: 1. The CDR3 spans 15 residues.

V gene TRBV5-6 combines with J gene TRBJ1-5; D is perhaps TRBD1 (5 bases). This CDR3 spans 15 amino acids. In germline, CDR1 is SGHDT, CDR2 YYEEEE. The germline V and J ends were trimmed by 1 base and 2 bases, with 10 bases remaining between them. The DNA for the CDR3 is TGTGCCAGCAGCTTGTGGGGGAGTCGCAATCAGCCCCAGCATTTT. Translated: CASSLWGSRNQPQHF.